This T cell receptor beta chain was sequenced for a study of CD8 T cells in Susac syndrome. TCR beta was sequenced from blood CD8+ and CD4+ T cells. TEMRA cells underwent FACS enrichment and CD8+ and CD4+ T cells underwent negative isolation. An amount of RNA that ranged from roughly 0.5 to 1 ug was reverse transcribed with random hexamers. Coverage of TCR beta CDR3 amplification by immunoSEQ multiplex PCR extended to 54 Vbeta and 13 Jbeta. TCRdb processed the immunoSEQ multiplex PCR reads anew with MiXCR; each CDR3 protein has one entry. Of some 190,000 distinct CDR3 sequences listed, around 95% were seen once; the top ten hold 0.1%. Germline CDR1 DFQATT, CDR2 SNEGSKA (reference sequence). V lost 6 bases to trimming and J lost 2 bases, with 13 bases between them. This CDR3 is 13 amino acids long. The study, taken as a whole, reports: An acknowledgment was made by the study that its TCR sequencing and HLA analysis involved relatively few individuals.

As for this clonotype: Its antigen remains unidentified.

The chain couples TRBV20-1 to TRBJ1-2; D call uncertain. The receptor was isolated from a human donor in good health. Source material: CD4+ T cells from PBMCs. The CDR3 spells CSAPRVGNYGYTF. The CDR3 DNA follows: TGCAGTGCACCTAGGGTCGGGAACTATGGCTACACCTTC.